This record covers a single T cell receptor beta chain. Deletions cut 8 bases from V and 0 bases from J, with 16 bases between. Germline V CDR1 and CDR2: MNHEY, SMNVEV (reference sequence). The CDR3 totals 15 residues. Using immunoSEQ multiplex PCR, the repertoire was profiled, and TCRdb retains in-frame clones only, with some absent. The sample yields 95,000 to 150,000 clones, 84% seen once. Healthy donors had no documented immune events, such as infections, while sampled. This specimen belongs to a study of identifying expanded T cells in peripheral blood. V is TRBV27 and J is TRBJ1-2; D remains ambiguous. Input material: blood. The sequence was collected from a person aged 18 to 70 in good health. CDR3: CASGKRTDTNYGYTF. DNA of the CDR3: TGTGCCAGCGGTAAACGGACCGATACTAACTATGGCTACACCTTC.